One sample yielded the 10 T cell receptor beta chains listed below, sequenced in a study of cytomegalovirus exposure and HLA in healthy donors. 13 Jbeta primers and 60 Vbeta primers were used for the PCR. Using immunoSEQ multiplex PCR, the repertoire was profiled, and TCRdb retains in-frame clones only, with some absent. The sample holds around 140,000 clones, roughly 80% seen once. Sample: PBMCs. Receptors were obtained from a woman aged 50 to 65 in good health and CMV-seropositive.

CDR3 sequence: CASSLAAGVNEQYF. The CDR3 DNA is TGTGCCAGCAGCTTAGCAGCGGGAGTTAACGAGCAGTACTTC. The rearrangement links TRBV7-2 to TRBJ2-5; 8 nucleotides match TRBD2. The end of the DNA fits TRBJ2-7 better, so the J call may be wrong. The germline gives CDR1 SGHTA, CDR2 FQGNSA. The CDR3 is made up of 14 amino acids.

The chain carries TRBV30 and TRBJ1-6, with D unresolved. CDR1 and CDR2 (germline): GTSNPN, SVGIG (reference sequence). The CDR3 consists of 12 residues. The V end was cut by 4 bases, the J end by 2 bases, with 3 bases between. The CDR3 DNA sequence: TGTGCCTGGACTACCTATAATTCACCCCTCCACTTT. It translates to CAWTTYNSPLHF.

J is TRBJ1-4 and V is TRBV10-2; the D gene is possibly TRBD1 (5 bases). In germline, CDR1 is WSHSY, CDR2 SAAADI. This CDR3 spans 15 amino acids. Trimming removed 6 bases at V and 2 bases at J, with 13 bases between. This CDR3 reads CASSPGGATNEKLFF. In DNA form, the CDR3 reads TGCGCCAGCAGCCCCGGGGGTGCCACTAATGAAAAACTGTTTTTT.

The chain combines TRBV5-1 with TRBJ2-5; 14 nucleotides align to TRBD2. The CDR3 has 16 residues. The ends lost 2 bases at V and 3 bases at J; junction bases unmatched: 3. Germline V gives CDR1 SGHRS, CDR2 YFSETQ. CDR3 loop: CASSFMTSGGEETQYF. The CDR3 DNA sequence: TGCGCCAGCAGCTTTATGACTAGCGGGGGGGAAGAGACCCAGTACTTC.

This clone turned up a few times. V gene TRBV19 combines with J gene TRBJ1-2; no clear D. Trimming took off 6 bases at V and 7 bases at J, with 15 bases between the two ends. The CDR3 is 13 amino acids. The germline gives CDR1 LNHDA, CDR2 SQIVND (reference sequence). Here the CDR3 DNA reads TGTGCCAGTAGAGAGCGGTCATATGGTGGCTACACCTTC. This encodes CASRERSYGGYTF.

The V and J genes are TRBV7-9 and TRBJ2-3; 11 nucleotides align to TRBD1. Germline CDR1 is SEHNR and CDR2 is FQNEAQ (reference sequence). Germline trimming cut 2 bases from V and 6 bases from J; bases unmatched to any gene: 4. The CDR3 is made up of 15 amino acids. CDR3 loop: CASSLRTGGADTQYF. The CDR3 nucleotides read TGTGCCAGCAGCTTAAGGACAGGGGGCGCCGATACGCAGTATTTT.

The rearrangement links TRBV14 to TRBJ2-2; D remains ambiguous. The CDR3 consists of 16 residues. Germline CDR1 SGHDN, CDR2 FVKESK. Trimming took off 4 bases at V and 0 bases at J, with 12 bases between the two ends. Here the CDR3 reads CASSRVRVANTGELFF. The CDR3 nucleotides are TGTGCCAGCAGCCGCGTCCGGGTAGCGAACACCGGGGAGCTGTTTTTT.

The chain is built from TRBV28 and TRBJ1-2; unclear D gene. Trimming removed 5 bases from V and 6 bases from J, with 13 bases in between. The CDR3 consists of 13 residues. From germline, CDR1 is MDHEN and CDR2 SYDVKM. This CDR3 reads CASSPPGRDGYTF. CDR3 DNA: TGTGCCAGCAGTCCACCCGGGAGGGATGGCTACACCTTC.

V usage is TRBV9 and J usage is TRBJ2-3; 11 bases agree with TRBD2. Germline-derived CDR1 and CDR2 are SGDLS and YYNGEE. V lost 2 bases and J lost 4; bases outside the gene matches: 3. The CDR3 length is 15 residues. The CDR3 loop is CASSVSGRAADTQYF. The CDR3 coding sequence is TGTGCCAGCAGCGTTAGCGGGAGGGCCGCAGATACGCAGTATTTT.

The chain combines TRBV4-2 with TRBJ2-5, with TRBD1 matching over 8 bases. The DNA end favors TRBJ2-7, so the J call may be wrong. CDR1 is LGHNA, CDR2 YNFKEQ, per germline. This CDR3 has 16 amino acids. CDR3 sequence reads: CASSQEPQGASYEQYF. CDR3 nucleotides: TGTGCCAGCAGCCAAGAGCCCCAGGGGGCTTCCTACGAGCAGTACTTC.